These T cell receptor beta chains were read from a single sample in a study of T cells in Graves' hyperthyroidism and ophthalmopathy. One entry per CDR3 protein results from TCRdb running MiXCR on the multiplex PCR reads. The sample lists 600,000 or so distinct CDR3 sequences, under 20% seen once, with 3.8% in the top ten. The specimen sequenced was blood. These receptors were obtained from a woman in her 30s with Graves' hyperthyroidism. CDR3s include the opening cysteine and the closing phenylalanine or tryptophan. The order of the fields is CDR3 DNA, CDR3 protein, D gene, V gene, clone size, J gene. The D gene is left open where the match is weak. Size tells how often a clone was seen (once, few, many) or the class of an expanded clone, and some rows leave it out.

TGTGCCAGCAGATACTCCCCCCACGGAAACACCATATATTTT CASRYSPHGNTIYF . TRBV6-5 . TRBJ1-3
TGTGCCAGCAGTGAACCCGGGACAGGGGGCATCGGGGAGCTGTTTTTT CASSEPGTGGIGELFF TRBD1 TRBV28 many TRBJ2-2
TGTACCAGCTTCCCCCGGGGGGATGGTGGGAATGAGCAGTTCTTC CTSFPRGDGGNEQFF TRBD2 TRBV7-9 . TRBJ2-1
TGTGCCAGCGGTACTAGGGACGAATCGTTCTACGAGCAGTACTTC CASGTRDESFYEQYF . TRBV27 . TRBJ2-7
TGTGCCAGCCGGGAGGGTTGGGGCTACACCTTC CASREGWGYTF . TRBV6-1 many TRBJ1-2
TGTGCCAGCAGTCCTACAGGGTATGGCTACACCTTC CASSPTGYGYTF . TRBV28 many TRBJ1-2
TGTGCCAGCAGCTTAGCGGCCCTGCAGTATTTT CASSLAALQYF . TRBV11-2 many TRBJ2-3
TGTGCCAGCTCCCGGACAGGGCCCGGGGAGCTTTTTTTT CASSRTGPGELFF TRBD1 TRBV3-1 . TRBJ2-2
TGTGCCTGGAGTGTAGGCCTGATTCACGAGCAGTACTTC CAWSVGLIHEQYF . TRBV30 many TRBJ2-7
TGCAGTGCTGAAGCGACAGGGTACGGGATAGATACGCAGTATTTT CSAEATGYGIDTQYF TRBD1 TRBV20-1 many TRBJ2-3
TGCAGTGCTGCCATCCCGGGACTACCGACTTACGAGCAGTACTTC CSAAIPGLPTYEQYF TRBD2 TRBV20-1 many TRBJ2-7
TGTGCCAGCAGCGCAAGCCCGGGGGTAGCCAAAAACATTCAGTACTTC CASSASPGVAKNIQYF . TRBV9 few TRBJ2-4
TGTGCCTGGGGCCCGAAACAGGGATTCCAGCCCCAGCATTTT CAWGPKQGFQPQHF . TRBV30 many TRBJ1-5
TGTGCCTGGAGTGGTGAAAGAAGGGGCACTGAAGCTTTCTTT CAWSGERRGTEAFF . TRBV30 many TRBJ1-1
TGTGCCAGCTTAGAAACAGGGCCCGCGGGGGAAGCTTTCTTT CASLETGPAGEAFF . TRBV28 many TRBJ1-1
TGTGCCAGCAGCTCCCACGGACTAGCGGAGGGGACCCAGTACTTC CASSSHGLAEGTQYF TRBD2 TRBV12-3/TRBV12-4 . TRBJ2-5
TGTGCCAGCAGCCCGTCAGTCGACAATGAGCAGTTCTTC CASSPSVDNEQFF . TRBV7-9 . TRBJ2-1
TGTGCCACCAGTGATGGGGGCGGGACTAGCGGGCAAGAGACCCAGTACTTC CATSDGGGTSGQETQYF TRBD2 TRBV24-1 . TRBJ2-5
TGTGCCAGCGAGACTAACAGAAACACTGAAGCTTTCTTT CASETNRNTEAFF . TRBV28 many TRBJ1-1
TGTGCCAGCACCCGGGGGGCCGAGGGGCCCGGGGAGCTGTTTTTT CASTRGAEGPGELFF . TRBV12-3/TRBV12-4 . TRBJ2-2
TGTGCCAGCAGTTTACCCCAGGCCAATAAGAACACTGAAGCTTTCTTT CASSLPQANKNTEAFF . TRBV28 . TRBJ1-1
TGTGCCAGCAGTGAGTCGGCGAACACTGAAGCTTTCTTT CASSESANTEAFF . TRBV6-4 . TRBJ1-1
TGCAGTGCCCCGCAAGAGACCCAGTACTTC CSAPQETQYF . TRBV20-1 . TRBJ2-5
TGTGCCAGCAGTAGTCCCAGCGGAACTAGCACAGATACGCAGTATTTT CASSSPSGTSTDTQYF . TRBV2 many TRBJ2-3
TGTGCCAGCAGGGGGACACCGAATCAGCCCCAGCATTTT CASRGTPNQPQHF . TRBV27 many TRBJ1-5
TGTGCCAGCAGCTTGGAGGCAGGGTATGGCTACACCTTC CASSLEAGYGYTF . TRBV5-6 many TRBJ1-2
TGCAGCGGGGGAATGGACAATGAGCAGTTCTTC CSGGMDNEQFF . TRBV29-1 many TRBJ2-1
TGCAGTGCAGAACCCGGGACTAGGGTTCCGTACTTC CSAEPGTRVPYF TRBD2 TRBV20-1 many TRBJ2-5
TGTGCCAGCAGTTACTCGCCTAACTATGGCTACACCTTC CASSYSPNYGYTF . TRBV6-5 many TRBJ1-2
TGTGCCAGCTTAGCGGGAGGGACGAGCGGGGAGCTGTTTTTT CASLAGGTSGELFF TRBD2 TRBV7-9 . TRBJ2-2